Listed here is a single T cell receptor beta chain. The data were taken from a study of blood T cell repertoires in COVID-19. Study in general: PBMCs, B-cell-depleted T cells, or T cells were the source of the cDNA or gDNA that made up the material.

Authors' data handling: By means of reference gene primer amplification, nucleated cell counts were estimated. Libraries were prepared by immunoSEQ multiplex PCR; TCRdb keeps only in-frame clonotypes and omits some of them. The DNA gave D and trimming, while V, J and clone size come from that table. The data show about 270,000 clones, roughly 87% seen once. Germline trimming cut 6 bases from V and 4 bases from J; bases unmatched to any gene: 8. Germline lookup yields CDR1 LNHDA and CDR2 SQIVND (reference sequence). The CDR3 runs to 16 residues. The J gene is TRBJ2-2, the V gene TRBV19, with 10 nucleotides matching TRBD2. The material sequenced was peripheral blood. This receptor was identified in a human donor in a cohort sampled during active COVID-19. CDR3 DNA: TGTGCCAGTAGACCCGGACTAGCGGAGGGCACCGGGGAGCTGTTTTTT. It translates to CASRPGLAEGTGELFF.